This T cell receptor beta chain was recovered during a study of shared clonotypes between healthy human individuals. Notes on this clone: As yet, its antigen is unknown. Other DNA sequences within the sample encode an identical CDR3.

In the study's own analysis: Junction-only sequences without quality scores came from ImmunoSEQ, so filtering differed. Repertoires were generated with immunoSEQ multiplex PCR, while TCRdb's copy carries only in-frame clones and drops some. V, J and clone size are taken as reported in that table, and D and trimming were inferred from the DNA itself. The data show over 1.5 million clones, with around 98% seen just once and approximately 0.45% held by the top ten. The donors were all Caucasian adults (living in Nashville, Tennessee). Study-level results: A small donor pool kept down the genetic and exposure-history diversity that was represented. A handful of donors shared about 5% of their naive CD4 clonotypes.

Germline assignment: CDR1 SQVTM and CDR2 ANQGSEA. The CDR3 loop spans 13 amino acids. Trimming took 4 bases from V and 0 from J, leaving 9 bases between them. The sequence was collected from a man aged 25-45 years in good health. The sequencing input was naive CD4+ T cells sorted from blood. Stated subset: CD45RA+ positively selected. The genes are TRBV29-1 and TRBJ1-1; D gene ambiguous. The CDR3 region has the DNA TGCAGCGTTGTCCGGCCTTTGAACACTGAAGCTTTCTTT. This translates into CSVVRPLNTEAFF.